These T cell receptor beta chains were read from a single sample in a study of shared clonotypes between healthy human individuals. TCRdb keeps only in-frame clones here, not all; method: immunoSEQ multiplex PCR. The sample lists about half a million clones; around 80% were seen once. Specimen: PBMCs. These receptors all stem from a woman aged 40 to 50 in good health. Some clones in this sample may be carry-over from other donors' samples. Both conserved end residues are part of each CDR3. A D gene is named only where the DNA matches it firmly. Where a row states a size, it is once, few, many or the class of an expanded clone; other rows omit it.

.	TRBV9	TRBJ1-2	.	CASSVRGQNGYTF	TGTGCCAGCAGCGTGAGAGGACAGAATGGCTACACCTTC
.	TRBV5-1	TRBJ2-2	.	CASSLGSTNTGELFF	TGCGCCAGCAGCTTGGGAAGCACGAACACCGGGGAGCTGTTTTTT
.	TRBV6-1	TRBJ2-1	.	CASSERKGISFF	TGTGCCAGCAGTGAAAGGAAAGGGATTTCGTTCTTC
.	TRBV2	TRBJ2-7	TRBD2	CASSTWTSGILSYEQYF	TGTGCCAGCAGTACCTGGACTAGCGGGATTCTCTCCTACGAGCAGTACTTC
.	TRBV12-2	TRBJ1-1	.	CASRSRPSLAGQGDVGSF	TGTGCAAGTCGCTCCCGCCCCTCCCTAGCGGGACAGGGTGATGTAGGATCCTTT
.	TRBV10-3	TRBJ2-1	TRBD2	CAIQGGSSGSNEQFF	TGTGCCATCCAGGGAGGGTCTAGCGGGAGTAATGAGCAGTTCTTC
.	TRBV7-9	TRBJ2-7	.	CASSLVGRSYEQYF	TGTGCCAGCAGCTTAGTGGGGCGAAGCTACGAGCAGTACTTC
.	TRBV28	TRBJ1-5	TRBD1	CASSRQQGSGGPQHF	TGTGCCAGCAGTCGCCAACAGGGGAGTGGTGGGCCCCAGCATTTT
.	TRBV6-1	TRBJ2-7	.	CASSLARYEQYF	TGTGCCAGCAGTCTAGCTAGGTACGAGCAGTACTTC
many	TRBV30	TRBJ1-4	.	CAWSTRGHEKLFF	TGTGCCTGGTCAACGAGGGGCCATGAAAAACTGTTTTTT
.	TRBV13	TRBJ2-1	TRBD2	CASSFPRTSGDYNEQFF	TGTGCCAGCAGCTTTCCCCGAACTAGCGGGGACTACAATGAGCAGTTCTTC
.	TRBV15	TRBJ1-4	TRBD1	CATSDRTGANEKLFF	TGTGCCACCAGCGACAGGACAGGGGCTAATGAAAAACTGTTTTTT
.	TRBV29-1	TRBJ2-3	.	CSVAGASGDLTDTQYF	TGCAGCGTTGCAGGGGCTAGCGGAGACCTCACAGATACGCAGTATTTT
.	TRBV7-8	TRBJ2-5	TRBD1	CASIQGVPGETQYF	TGTGCCAGCATACAGGGGGTGCCTGGGGAGACCCAGTACTTC
.	TRBV27	TRBJ2-7	.	CASSPPGVEQYF	TGTGCCAGCAGTCCCCCCGGAGTCGAGCAGTACTTC
once	TRBV19	TRBJ2-7	TRBD2	CASRASGSKQYEQYF	TGTGCCAGTAGGGCAAGCGGGAGTAAACAATACGAGCAGTACTTC
.	TRBV28	TRBJ1-1	.	CASSFAGQNTEAFF	TGTGCCAGCAGTTTTGCGGGCCAGAACACTGAAGCTTTCTTT
.	TRBV4-1	TRBJ1-6	.	CASSRVTNSPLHF	TGCGCCAGCAGCAGGGTGACGAATTCACCCCTCCACTTT
.	TRBV15	TRBJ2-3	.	CATSRELRDTQYF	TGTGCCACCAGCAGAGAGTTACGAGATACGCAGTATTTT
.	TRBV5-4	TRBJ2-7	TRBD1	CASSQAGGSYYEQYF	TGTGCCAGCAGCCAAGCAGGGGGTTCGTACTACGAGCAGTACTTC
once	TRBV6-5	TRBJ1-4	.	CASSSLGATNEKLFF	TGTGCCAGCAGTTCCTTGGGGGCGACTAATGAAAAACTGTTTTTT
few	TRBV7-8	TRBJ2-2	TRBD2	CATRGEGRTGELFF	TGTGCCACTCGGGGGGAGGGCCGCACCGGGGAGCTGTTTTTT
.	TRBV2	TRBJ1-5	TRBD1	CASSEDRDQPQHF	TGTGCCAGCAGTGAGGACAGGGATCAGCCCCAGCATTTT
few	TRBV28	TRBJ2-7	TRBD2	CASSRRTSGTPYEQYF	TGTGCCAGCAGCCGCAGGACTAGCGGGACCCCCTACGAGCAGTACTTC
.	TRBV6-6	TRBJ2-1	.	CASSYSRTADEQFF	TGTGCCAGCAGTTACTCGCGGACCGCGGATGAGCAGTTCTTC
.	TRBV28	TRBJ2-1	.	CASPPPDWVSYNEQFF	TGTGCCAGCCCACCCCCCGACTGGGTTTCCTACAATGAGCAGTTCTTC
.	TRBV27	TRBJ2-1	TRBD2	CASSPRRLAGSYNEQFF	TGTGCCAGCAGTCCCCGCCGACTAGCCGGCTCCTACAATGAGCAGTTCTTC
.	TRBV7-2	TRBJ1-2	.	CASSKQGGYGYTF	TGTGCCAGCAGTAAACAGGGTGGCTATGGCTACACCTTC
.	TRBV5-1	TRBJ2-5	.	CASSLALAGETQYF	TGCGCCAGCAGCTTGGCTCTAGCTGGGGAGACCCAGTACTTC
once	TRBV19	TRBJ1-1	TRBD1	CASTRQGVNTEAFF	TGTGCCAGTACCAGACAGGGGGTGAACACTGAAGCTTTCTTT
.	TRBV5-4	TRBJ2-2	.	CASSLEGITGELFF	TGTGCCAGCAGCTTGGAAGGGATCACCGGGGAGCTGTTTTTT
.	TRBV7-8	TRBJ2-5	.	CASSLFSGSQETQYF	TGTGCCAGCAGCTTATTCTCTGGGAGCCAAGAGACCCAGTACTTC
.	TRBV7-6	TRBJ2-7	TRBD1	CASSLDWTGSYEQYF	TGTGCCAGCAGCTTAGACTGGACAGGATCCTACGAGCAGTACTTC
once	TRBV7-3	TRBJ2-2	.	CASSLFSGYTGELFF	TGTGCCAGCAGCTTATTTAGCGGATACACCGGGGAGCTGTTTTTT
.	TRBV4-1	TRBJ2-1	.	CASSRYNEQFF	TGCGCCAGCAGCCGATACAATGAGCAGTTCTTC
.	TRBV29-1	TRBJ2-7	.	CSVEGHSYEQYF	TGCAGCGTTGAGGGGCATTCCTACGAGCAGTACTTC
many	TRBV10-3	TRBJ1-4	TRBD1	CAISLGSTGGNEKLFF	TGTGCCATCAGTCTCGGTTCAACAGGGGGAAATGAAAAACTGTTTTTT
.	TRBV7-2	TRBJ1-4	.	CASSLVGQMNEKLFF	TGTGCCAGCAGCTTAGTCGGTCAGATGAATGAAAAACTGTTTTTT
.	TRBV4-1	TRBJ2-7	.	CASSQELGSASYEQYF	TGCGCCAGCAGCCAAGAACTCGGCAGCGCTTCCTACGAGCAGTACTTC
.	TRBV7-3	TRBJ2-1	.	CASSLGGRHEQFF	TGTGCCAGCAGCTTAGGGGGGAGACATGAGCAGTTCTTC
.	TRBV7-6	TRBJ2-6	.	CASSLVRGSGANVLTF	TGTGCCAGCAGCTTAGTAAGGGGGTCTGGGGCCAACGTCCTGACTTTC
.	TRBV13	TRBJ2-1	TRBD1	CASSSQGAARGKQFF	TGTGCCAGCAGCTCCCAGGGGGCAGCCCGGGGAAAGCAGTTCTTC
.	TRBV6-5	TRBJ2-1	TRBD2	CASSPGTSSNNEQFF	TGTGCCAGCAGCCCCGGGACTAGCTCGAACAATGAGCAGTTCTTC
.	TRBV11-2	TRBJ2-2	.	CASSQTSAGELFF	TGTGCCAGCAGTCAGACTAGTGCCGGGGAGCTGTTTTTT
.	TRBV27	TRBJ1-2	TRBD1	CASSLSGLGRDRGSNIYGYTF	TGTGCCAGCAGTTTATCGGGGCTGGGGCGGGACAGGGGGTCAAATATCTATGGCTACACCTTC
.	TRBV30	TRBJ2-1	.	CAWIARLNNEQFF	TGTGCCTGGATCGCCCGACTCAACAATGAGCAGTTCTTC
.	TRBV6-4	TRBJ1-2	.	CASSEGIDGYTF	TGTGCCAGCAGTGAGGGTATCGATGGCTACACCTTC
.	TRBV29-1	TRBJ2-3	TRBD1	CSVTYRGMGDTQYF	TGCAGCGTTACCTACAGGGGAATGGGAGATACGCAGTATTTT
.	TRBV18	TRBJ2-7	.	CASSPPNRAPYEQYF	TGTGCCAGCTCACCACCTAACAGGGCTCCCTACGAGCAGTACTTC
once	TRBV4-3	TRBJ2-1	.	CASSQGVVYNEQFF	TGCGCCAGCAGCCAAGGTGTCGTTTACAATGAGCAGTTCTTC
.	TRBV7-3	TRBJ2-1	.	CASSSTSFNEQFF	TGTGCCAGCAGCAGTACGAGCTTCAATGAGCAGTTCTTC
.	TRBV6-1	TRBJ1-4	.	CASSEVGRNEKLFF	TGTGCCAGCAGTGAAGTAGGGAGAAATGAAAAACTGTTTTTT
.	TRBV7-2	TRBJ2-3	.	CASSSVSLDTQYF	TGTGCCAGCAGCTCCGTTAGTCTGGATACGCAGTATTTT
.	TRBV14	TRBJ1-3	.	CASSPNMFGNTIYF	TGTGCCAGCAGCCCAAACATGTTTGGAAACACCATATATTTT
few	TRBV7-9	TRBJ1-1	.	CASSLMGTEAFF	TGTGCCAGCAGCTTAATGGGTACTGAAGCTTTCTTT
.	TRBV5-1	TRBJ2-4	.	CASKPGQSLAKNIQYF	TGCGCCAGCAAACCCGGACAGTCCCTAGCCAAAAACATTCAGTACTTC
.	TRBV5-1	TRBJ2-3	TRBD1	CASSTGTGDTQYF	TGCGCCAGCAGCACAGGGACAGGGGATACGCAGTATTTT
.	TRBV5-1	TRBJ1-2	TRBD1	CASSFGQGILEGYTF	TGCGCCAGCAGCTTTGGACAGGGAATTTTAGAAGGCTACACCTTC